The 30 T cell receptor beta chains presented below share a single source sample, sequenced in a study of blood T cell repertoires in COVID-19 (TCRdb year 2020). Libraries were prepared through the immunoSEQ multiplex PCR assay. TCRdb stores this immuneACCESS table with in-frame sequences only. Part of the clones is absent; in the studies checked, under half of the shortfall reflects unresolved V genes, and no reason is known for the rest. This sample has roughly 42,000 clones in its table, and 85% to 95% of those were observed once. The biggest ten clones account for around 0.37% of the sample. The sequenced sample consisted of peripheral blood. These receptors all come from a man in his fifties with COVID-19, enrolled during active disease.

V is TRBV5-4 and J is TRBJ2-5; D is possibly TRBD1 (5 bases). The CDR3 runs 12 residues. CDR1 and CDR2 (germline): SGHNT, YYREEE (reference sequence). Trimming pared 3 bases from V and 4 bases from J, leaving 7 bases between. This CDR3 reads CASSSDRETQYF. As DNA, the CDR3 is TGTGCCAGCAGCTCCGACAGAGAGACCCAGTACTTC. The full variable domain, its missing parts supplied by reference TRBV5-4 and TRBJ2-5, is ETGVTQSPTHLIKTRGQQVTLRCSSQSGHNTVSWYQQALGQGPQFIFQYYREEENGRGNFPPRFSGLQFPNYSSELNVNALELDDSALYLCASSSDRETQYFGPGTRLLVL.

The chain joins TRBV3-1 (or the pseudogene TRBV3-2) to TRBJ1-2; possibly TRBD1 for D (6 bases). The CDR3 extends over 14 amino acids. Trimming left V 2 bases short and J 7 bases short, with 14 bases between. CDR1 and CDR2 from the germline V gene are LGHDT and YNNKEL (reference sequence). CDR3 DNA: TGTGCCAGCAGCCAACCGGACAGTGTTGGTGGCTACACCTTC. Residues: CASSQPDSVGGYTF.

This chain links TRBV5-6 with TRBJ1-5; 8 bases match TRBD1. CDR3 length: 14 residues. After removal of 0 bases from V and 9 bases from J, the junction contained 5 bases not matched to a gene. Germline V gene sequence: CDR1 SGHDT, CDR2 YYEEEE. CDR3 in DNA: TGTGCCAGCAGCTTGGGACAGGGGTCGGGGCCCCAGCATTTT. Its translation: CASSLGQGSGPQHF.

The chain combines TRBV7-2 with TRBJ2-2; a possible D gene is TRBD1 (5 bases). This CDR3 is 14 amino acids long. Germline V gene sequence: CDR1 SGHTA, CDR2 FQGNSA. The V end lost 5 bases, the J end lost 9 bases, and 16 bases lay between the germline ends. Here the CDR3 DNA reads TGTGCCAGCAGCCCCCCCTCAGGGAAGCGGGAGCTGTTTTTT. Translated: CASSPPSGKRELFF.

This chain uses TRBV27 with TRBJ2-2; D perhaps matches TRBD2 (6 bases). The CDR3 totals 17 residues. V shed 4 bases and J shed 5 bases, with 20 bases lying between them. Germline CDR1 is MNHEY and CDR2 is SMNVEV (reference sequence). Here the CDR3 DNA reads TGTGCCAGCAGTTCCGCAGGAGGGGCCCCTCGGACCGGGGAGCTGTTTTTT. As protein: CASSSAGGAPRTGELFF.

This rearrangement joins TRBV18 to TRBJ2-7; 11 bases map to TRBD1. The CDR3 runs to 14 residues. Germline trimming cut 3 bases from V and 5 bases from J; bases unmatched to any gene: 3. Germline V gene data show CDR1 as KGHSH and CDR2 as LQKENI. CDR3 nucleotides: TGTGCCAGCTCACCGGCGGACAGGGGGCACGAGCAGTACTTC. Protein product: CASSPADRGHEQYF. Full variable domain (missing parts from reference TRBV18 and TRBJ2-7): NAGVMQNPRHLVRRRGQEARLRCSPMKGHSHVYWYRQLPEEGLKFMVYLQKENIIDESGMPKERFSAEFPKEGPSILRIQQVVRGDSAAYFCASSPADRGHEQYFGPGTRLTVT.

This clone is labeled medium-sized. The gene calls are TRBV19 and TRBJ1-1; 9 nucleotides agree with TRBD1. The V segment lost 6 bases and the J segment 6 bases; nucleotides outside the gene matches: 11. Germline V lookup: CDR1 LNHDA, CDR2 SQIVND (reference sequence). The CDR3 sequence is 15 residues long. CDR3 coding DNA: TGTGCCAGTAGCCAAAACAGGGGGCCAAAAGCTGAAGCTTTCTTT. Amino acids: CASSQNRGPKAEAFF. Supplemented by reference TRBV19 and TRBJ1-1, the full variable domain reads DGGITQSPKYLFRKEGQNVTLSCEQNLNHDAMYWYRQDPGQGLRLIYYSQIVNDFQKGDIAEGYSVSREKKESFPLTVTSAQKNPTAFYLCASSQNRGPKAEAFFGQGTRLTVV.

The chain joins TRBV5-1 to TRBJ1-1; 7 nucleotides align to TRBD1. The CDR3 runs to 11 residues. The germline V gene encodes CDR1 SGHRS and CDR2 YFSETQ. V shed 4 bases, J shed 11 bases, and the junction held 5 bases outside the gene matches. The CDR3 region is CASSTGTVAFF. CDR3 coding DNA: TGCGCCAGCAGCACCGGGACAGTGGCTTTCTTT.

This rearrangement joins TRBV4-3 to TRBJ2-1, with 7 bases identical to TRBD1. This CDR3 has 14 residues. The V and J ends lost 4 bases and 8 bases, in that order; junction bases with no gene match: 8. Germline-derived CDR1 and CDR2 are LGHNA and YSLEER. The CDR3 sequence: CASSRDRPYDEQFF. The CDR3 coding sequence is TGCGCCAGCAGCCGGGACAGACCCTATGATGAGCAGTTCTTC.

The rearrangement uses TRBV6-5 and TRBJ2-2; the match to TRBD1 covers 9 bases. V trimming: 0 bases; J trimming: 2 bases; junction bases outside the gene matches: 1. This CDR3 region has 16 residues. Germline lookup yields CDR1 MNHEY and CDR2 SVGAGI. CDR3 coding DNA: TGTGCCAGCAGTTACTCGACAGGGGGTAACACCGGGGAGCTGTTTTTT. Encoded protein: CASSYSTGGNTGELFF.

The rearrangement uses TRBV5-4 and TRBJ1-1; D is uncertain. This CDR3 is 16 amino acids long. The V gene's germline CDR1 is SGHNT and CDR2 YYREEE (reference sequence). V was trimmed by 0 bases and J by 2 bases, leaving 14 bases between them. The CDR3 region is CASSLGGLAGNTEAFF. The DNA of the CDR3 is TGTGCCAGCAGCTTGGGGGGTTTGGCGGGTAACACTGAAGCTTTCTTT.

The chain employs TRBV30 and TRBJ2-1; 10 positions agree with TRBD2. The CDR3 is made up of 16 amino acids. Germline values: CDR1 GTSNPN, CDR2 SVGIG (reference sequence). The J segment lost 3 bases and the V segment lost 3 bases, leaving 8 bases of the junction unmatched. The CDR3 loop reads CAWRTSGRAFYNEQFF. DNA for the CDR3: TGTGCCTGGAGGACGAGCGGGAGGGCCTTCTACAATGAGCAGTTCTTC.

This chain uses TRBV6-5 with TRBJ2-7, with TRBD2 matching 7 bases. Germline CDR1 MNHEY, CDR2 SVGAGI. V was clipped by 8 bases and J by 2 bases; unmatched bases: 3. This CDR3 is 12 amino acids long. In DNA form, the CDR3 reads TGTGCCAGCGGAAGCGGGACCTACGAGCAGTACTTC. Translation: CASGSGTYEQYF.

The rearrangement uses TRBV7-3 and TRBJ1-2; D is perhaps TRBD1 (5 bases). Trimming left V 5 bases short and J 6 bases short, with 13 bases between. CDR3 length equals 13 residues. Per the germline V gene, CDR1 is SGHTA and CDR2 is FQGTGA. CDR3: CASSPGGRDGYTF. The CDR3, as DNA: TGTGCCAGCAGCCCCGGGGGTCGGGATGGCTACACCTTC. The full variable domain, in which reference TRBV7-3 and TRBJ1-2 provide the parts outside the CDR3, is GAGVSQTPSNKVTEKGKYVELRCDPISGHTALYWYRQSLGQGPEFLIYFQGTGAADDSGLPNDRFFAVRPEGSVSTLKIQRTERGDSAVYLCASSPGGRDGYTFGSGTRLTVV.

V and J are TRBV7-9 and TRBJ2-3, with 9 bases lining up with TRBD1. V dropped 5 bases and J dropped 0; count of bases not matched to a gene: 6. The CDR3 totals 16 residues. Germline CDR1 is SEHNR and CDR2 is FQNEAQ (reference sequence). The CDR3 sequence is CASSTRQGVSTDTQYF. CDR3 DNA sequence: TGTGCCAGCAGCACACGACAGGGGGTCAGCACAGATACGCAGTATTTT.

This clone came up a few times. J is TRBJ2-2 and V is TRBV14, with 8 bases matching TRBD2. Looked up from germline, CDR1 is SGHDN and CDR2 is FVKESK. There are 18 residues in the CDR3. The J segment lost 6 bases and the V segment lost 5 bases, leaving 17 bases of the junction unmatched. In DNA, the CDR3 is TGTGCCAGCAGCACCGCCGGCAGCGGGAGAAATATTGCCGGGGAGCTGTTTTTT. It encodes CASSTAGSGRNIAGELFF.

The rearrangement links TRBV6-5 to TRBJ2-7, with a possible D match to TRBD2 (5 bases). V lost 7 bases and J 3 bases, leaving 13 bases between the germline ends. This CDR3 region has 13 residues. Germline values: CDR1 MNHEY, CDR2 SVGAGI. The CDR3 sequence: CASTKWEIYEQYF. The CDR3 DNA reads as TGTGCCAGCACCAAATGGGAGATCTACGAGCAGTACTTC.

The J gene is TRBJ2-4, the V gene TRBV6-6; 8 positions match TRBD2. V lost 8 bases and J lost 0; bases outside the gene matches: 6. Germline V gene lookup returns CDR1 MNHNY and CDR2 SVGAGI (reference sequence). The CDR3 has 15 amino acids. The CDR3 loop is CASGGTRAAKNIQYF. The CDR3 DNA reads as TGTGCCAGCGGGGGGACTAGGGCAGCCAAAAACATTCAGTACTTC.

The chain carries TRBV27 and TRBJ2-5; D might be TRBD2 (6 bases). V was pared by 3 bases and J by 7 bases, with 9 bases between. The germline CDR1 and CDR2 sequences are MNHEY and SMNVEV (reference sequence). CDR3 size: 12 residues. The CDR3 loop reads CASSFPGGTQYF. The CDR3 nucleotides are TGTGCCAGCAGTTTCCCCGGGGGGACCCAGTACTTC.

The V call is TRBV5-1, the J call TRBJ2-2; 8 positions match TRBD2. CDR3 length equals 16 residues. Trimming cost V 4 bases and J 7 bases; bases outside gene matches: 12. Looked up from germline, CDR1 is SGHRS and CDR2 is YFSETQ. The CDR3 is CASSPILAGGGGELFF. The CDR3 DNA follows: TGCGCCAGCAGCCCAATCCTAGCGGGCGGTGGCGGGGAGCTGTTTTTT.

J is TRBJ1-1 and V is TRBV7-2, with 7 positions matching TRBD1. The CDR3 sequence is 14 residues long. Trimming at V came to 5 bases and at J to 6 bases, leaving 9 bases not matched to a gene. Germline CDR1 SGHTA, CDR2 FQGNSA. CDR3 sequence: CASSPDRVVSEAFF. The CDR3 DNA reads TGTGCCAGCAGCCCTGACAGGGTGGTCTCTGAAGCTTTCTTT.

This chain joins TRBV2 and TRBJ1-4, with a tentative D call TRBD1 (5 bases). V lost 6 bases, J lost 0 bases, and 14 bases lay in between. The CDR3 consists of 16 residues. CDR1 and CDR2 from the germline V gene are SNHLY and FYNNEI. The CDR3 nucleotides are TGTGCCAGCAGCCTAAGAGCAGGGTCAACTAATGAAAAACTGTTTTTT. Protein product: CASSLRAGSTNEKLFF.

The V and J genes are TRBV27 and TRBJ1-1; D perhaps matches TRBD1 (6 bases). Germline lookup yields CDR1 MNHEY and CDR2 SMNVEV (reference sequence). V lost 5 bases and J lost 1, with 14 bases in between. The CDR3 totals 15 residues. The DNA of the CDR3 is TGTGCCAGCAGTCCACAGGGTAGGGGGAACACTGAAGCTTTCTTT. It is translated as CASSPQGRGNTEAFF.

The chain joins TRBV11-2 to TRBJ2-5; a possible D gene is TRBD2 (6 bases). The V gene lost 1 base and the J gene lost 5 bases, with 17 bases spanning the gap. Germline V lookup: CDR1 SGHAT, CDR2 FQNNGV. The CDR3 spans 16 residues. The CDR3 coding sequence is TGTGCCAGCAGCTTAGGACGGAGCGGGCTGGGGGAGACCCAGTACTTC. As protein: CASSLGRSGLGETQYF.

The CDR3 sequence: CASVLADFYNEQFF. The CDR3 DNA reads as TGTGCCAGCGTACTAGCGGATTTCTACAATGAGCAGTTCTTC. The gene calls are TRBV2 and TRBJ2-1, with 8 positions matching TRBD2. Germline assignment: CDR1 SNHLY and CDR2 FYNNEI. The V and J ends lost 8 bases and 3 bases, in that order; junction bases with no gene match: 6. This CDR3 has 14 amino acids.

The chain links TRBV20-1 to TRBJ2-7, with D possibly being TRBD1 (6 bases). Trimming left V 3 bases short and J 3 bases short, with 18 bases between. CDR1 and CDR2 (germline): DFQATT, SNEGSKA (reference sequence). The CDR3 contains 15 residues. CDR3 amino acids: CSASPGGGRLYEQYF. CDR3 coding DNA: TGCAGTGCTAGTCCCGGTGGGGGCAGACTCTACGAGCAGTACTTC.

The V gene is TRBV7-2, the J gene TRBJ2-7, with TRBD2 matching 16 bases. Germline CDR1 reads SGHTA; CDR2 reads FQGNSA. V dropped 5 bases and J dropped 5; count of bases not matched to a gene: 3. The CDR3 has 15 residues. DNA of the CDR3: TGTGCCAGCAGCAGGGGACTAGCGGGAGGGGACGAGCAGTACTTC. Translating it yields CASSRGLAGGDEQYF.

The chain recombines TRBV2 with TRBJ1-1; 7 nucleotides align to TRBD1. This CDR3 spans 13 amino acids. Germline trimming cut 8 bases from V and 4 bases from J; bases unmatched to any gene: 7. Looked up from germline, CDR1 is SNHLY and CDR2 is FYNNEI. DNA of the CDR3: TGTGCCAGCGCCAGGGGGTTTTCCACTGAAGCTTTCTTT. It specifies CASARGFSTEAFF.

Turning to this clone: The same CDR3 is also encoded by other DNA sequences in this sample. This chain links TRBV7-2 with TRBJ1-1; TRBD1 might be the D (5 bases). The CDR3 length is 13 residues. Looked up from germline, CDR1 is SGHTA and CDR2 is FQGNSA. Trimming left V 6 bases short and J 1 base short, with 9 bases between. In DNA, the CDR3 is TGTGCCAGCAGTCTTGACAGGAACACTGAAGCTTTCTTT. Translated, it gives CASSLDRNTEAFF.

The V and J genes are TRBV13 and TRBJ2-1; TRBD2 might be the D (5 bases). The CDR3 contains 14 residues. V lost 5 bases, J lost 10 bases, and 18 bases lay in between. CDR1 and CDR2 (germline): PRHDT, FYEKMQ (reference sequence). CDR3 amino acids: CASSPLPVAGEQFF. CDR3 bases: TGTGCCAGCAGCCCCCTCCCCGTGGCGGGCGAGCAGTTCTTC.